This TCR beta chain comes out of a study of sequential checkpoint blockade in melanoma. Turning to the study itself: Arm A got nivolumab then ipilimumab; arm B the reverse, 1:1. Maintenance nivolumab came after either treatment sequence.

Clones were read by immunoSEQ multiplex PCR, and TCRdb kept only the in-frame ones, dropping some. The sample records approximately 7,700 clones, roughly three fifths being singletons. Treatment described: randomized to nivolumab then ipilimumab (arm A) or the reverse (arm B). Sorted cells were live CD3+CD8+, lacking CD19 and CD56, from PBMCs. The V end lost 2 bases, the J end lost 5 bases, and 13 bases lay between the germline ends. The CDR3 length is 15 residues. Germline V CDR1 and CDR2: SGHTA, FQGTGA. The sequence derives from a human donor with melanoma. This chain joins TRBV7-3 and TRBJ2-1; D might be TRBD1 (5 bases). The sequencing here drew on CD8+ T cells sorted from blood (inferred from file names), taken from a patient given nivolumab and ipilimumab in sequence. The CDR3 spells CASSLDAGSNNEQFF. DNA of the CDR3: TGTGCCAGCAGCTTAGACGCAGGGTCAAACAATGAGCAGTTCTTC.